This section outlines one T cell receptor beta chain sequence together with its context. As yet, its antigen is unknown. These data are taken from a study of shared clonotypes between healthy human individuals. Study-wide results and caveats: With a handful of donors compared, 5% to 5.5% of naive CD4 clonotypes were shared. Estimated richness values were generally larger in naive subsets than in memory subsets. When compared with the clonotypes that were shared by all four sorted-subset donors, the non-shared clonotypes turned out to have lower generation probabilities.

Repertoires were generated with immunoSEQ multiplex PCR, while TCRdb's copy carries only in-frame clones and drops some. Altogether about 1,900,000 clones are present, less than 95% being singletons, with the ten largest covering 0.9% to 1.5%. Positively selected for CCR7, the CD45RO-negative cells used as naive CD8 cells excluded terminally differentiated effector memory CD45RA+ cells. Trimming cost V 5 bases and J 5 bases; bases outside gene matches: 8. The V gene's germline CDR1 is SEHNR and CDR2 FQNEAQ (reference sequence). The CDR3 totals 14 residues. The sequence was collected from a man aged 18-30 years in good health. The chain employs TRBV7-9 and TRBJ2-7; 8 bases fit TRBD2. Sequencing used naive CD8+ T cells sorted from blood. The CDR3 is CASSRSGGEHEQYF. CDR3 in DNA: TGTGCCAGCAGCCGGAGCGGGGGCGAACACGAGCAGTACTTC.